Shown below are 31 T cell receptor beta chains from a single sample sequenced in a study of blood T cell repertoires in COVID-19. Clones were sequenced by immunoSEQ multiplex PCR, and TCRdb holds only the in-frame ones, with some missing. Of approximately 86,000 clones listed, 80% to 90% are singletons. Source material: peripheral blood. These TCRs come from a man over 45 with acute or convalescent COVID-19.

This chain joins TRBV24-1 and TRBJ1-2; D is possibly TRBD1 (5 bases). Trimming took off 4 bases at V and 7 bases at J, with 18 bases between the two ends. Germline CDR1 is KGHDR and CDR2 is SFDVKD. The CDR3 has 15 residues. The CDR3 nucleotides are TGTGCCACCAGTGACCAGGGACGGGGGATAGGTGGCTACACCTTC. This sequence encodes CATSDQGRGIGGYTF.

This chain links TRBV3-1 (or the pseudogene TRBV3-2) with TRBJ2-1; D gene ambiguous. V shed 0 bases and J shed 4 bases, with 10 bases lying between them. The CDR3 runs 15 residues. Per the germline V gene, CDR1 is LGHDT and CDR2 is YNNKEL (reference sequence). The CDR3 sequence: CASSQDPREYNEQFF. The DNA of the CDR3 is TGTGCCAGCAGCCAAGATCCGCGTGAATACAATGAGCAGTTCTTC.

The chain is built from TRBV5-1 and TRBJ2-7; 7 nucleotides line up with TRBD1. Germline trimming cut 1 base from V and 0 bases from J; bases unmatched to any gene: 7. Germline CDR1 is SGHRS and CDR2 is YFSETQ. The CDR3 extends over 16 amino acids. CDR3 DNA: TGCGCCAGCAGCTTGACAGGGGTCCTTCTCTCCTACGAGCAGTACTTC. Amino acids: CASSLTGVLLSYEQYF.

V gene TRBV10-3 combines with J gene TRBJ2-3; 7 nucleotides line up with TRBD2. The CDR3 extends over 17 amino acids. Germline CDR1 is ENHRY and CDR2 is SYGVKD. With V trimmed by 2 bases and J by 3 bases, 11 bases remained unmatched. CDR3 protein: CAISEPSLAKRTDTQYF. The CDR3 DNA sequence: TGTGCCATCAGTGAGCCTTCACTAGCGAAAAGAACAGATACGCAGTATTTT.

This clone turned up a few times. The chain is built from TRBV30 and TRBJ1-1, with D tentatively TRBD1 (6 bases). The CDR3 runs 12 residues. V lost 2 bases and J lost 7, with 11 bases in between. Germline assignment: CDR1 GTSNPN and CDR2 SVGIG (reference sequence). The CDR3 DNA is TGTGCCTGGAGTAGGGGGAAAGGTGAAGCTTTCTTT. Translating gives CAWSRGKGEAFF.

The chain joins TRBV30 to TRBJ1-2, with D perhaps TRBD1 (5 bases). Germline-derived CDR1 and CDR2 are GTSNPN and SVGIG (reference sequence). The V gene lost 0 bases and the J gene lost 5 bases, with 13 bases spanning the gap. This CDR3 is built from 14 residues. CDR3 residues: CAWSVRQGNYGYTF. CDR3 DNA sequence: TGTGCCTGGAGTGTAAGGCAGGGTAATTATGGCTACACCTTC.

The gene calls are TRBV2 and TRBJ2-2, with D possibly matching TRBD1 (5 bases). The CDR3 runs 16 residues. CDR1 and CDR2 (germline): SNHLY, FYNNEI. The V gene lost 6 bases and the J gene lost 4 bases, with 18 bases spanning the gap. The CDR3 loop reads CASRKGLDRLTGELFF. The CDR3 region has the DNA TGTGCCAGCAGGAAGGGGCTGGACCGCCTCACCGGGGAGCTGTTTTTT.

This sequence joins TRBV7-6 and TRBJ1-6; TRBD1 might be the D (5 bases). The ends were cut back, 2 bases at V and 1 base at J, with 6 bases in the middle. CDR1 and CDR2 from the germline V gene are SGHVS and FNYEAQ. The CDR3 contains 15 residues. The CDR3 region has the DNA TGTGCCAGCAGCTTAAGACAGTCCTATAATTCACCCCTCCACTTT. Its protein is CASSLRQSYNSPLHF.

V and J are TRBV7-3 and TRBJ2-1; 9 nucleotides match TRBD2. Germline trimming cut 5 bases from V and 3 bases from J; bases unmatched to any gene: 5. The CDR3 loop spans 15 amino acids. Germline CDR1 and CDR2: SGHTA and FQGTGA. The CDR3 here is CASSPAGGNYNEQFF. The CDR3 DNA reads TGTGCCAGCAGCCCAGCGGGGGGAAACTACAATGAGCAGTTCTTC.

The J gene is TRBJ1-1, the V gene TRBV5-1, with D hard to call. The CDR3 sequence is 15 residues long. Trimming took 1 base from V and 0 from J, leaving 10 bases between them. The germline CDR1 and CDR2 sequences are SGHRS and YFSETQ. The CDR3 here is CASSLWAGMNTEAFF. Written as DNA, the CDR3 is TGCGCCAGCAGCTTGTGGGCAGGCATGAACACTGAAGCTTTCTTT.

The rearrangement uses TRBV5-4 and TRBJ2-7; the D is unclear. Per the germline V gene, CDR1 is SGHNT and CDR2 is YYREEE (reference sequence). This CDR3 spans 16 amino acids. The ends were cut back, 0 bases at V and 3 bases at J, with 16 bases in the middle. This chain's CDR3 is CASSLGALVTDYEQYF. The CDR3 coding sequence is TGTGCCAGCAGCTTGGGGGCCCTCGTCACGGACTACGAGCAGTACTTC. The full variable domain, completed using reference TRBV5-4 and TRBJ2-7, is ETGVTQSPTHLIKTRGQQVTLRCSSQSGHNTVSWYQQALGQGPQFIFQYYREEENGRGNFPPRFSGLQFPNYSSELNVNALELDDSALYLCASSLGALVTDYEQYFGPGTRLTVT.

The chain couples TRBV3-1 (or the pseudogene TRBV3-2) to TRBJ2-1; 10 bases match TRBD2. There are 19 residues in the CDR3. The V gene's germline CDR1 is LGHDT and CDR2 YNNKEL (reference sequence). J was trimmed by 5 bases and V by 3 bases; bases with no gene match: 16. CDR3 sequence (DNA): TGTGCCAGCAGCCAGTATGTACTAGCGGGGCGTCGTTTCCACAATGAGCAGTTCTTC. Its protein is CASSQYVLAGRRFHNEQFF.

This clone was counted between two and nine times. J is TRBJ2-7 and V is TRBV5-1, with 8 bases aligning to TRBD1. This CDR3 contains 15 residues. Germline CDR1 SGHRS, CDR2 YFSETQ. J gave up 6 bases and V 3 bases, and 11 bases lay outside the gene matches. Here the CDR3 reads CASSSAGTGASEQYF. Written as DNA, the CDR3 is TGCGCCAGCAGCTCCGCCGGGACAGGAGCATCCGAGCAGTACTTC.

The V and J genes are TRBV7-6 and TRBJ2-3; TRBD2 aligns across 7 bases. CDR3 length: 15 amino acids. The germline gives CDR1 SGHVS, CDR2 FNYEAQ. V gave up 4 bases and J gave up 3 bases; unmatched junction bases: 7. This chain's CDR3 is CASSYRDYGTDTQYF. The CDR3 bases are TGTGCCAGCAGCTACCGGGACTACGGGACAGATACGCAGTATTTT.

This chain uses TRBV6-5 with TRBJ2-7; 8 bases are shared with TRBD1. J gave up 3 bases and V 2 bases, and 9 bases lay outside the gene matches. CDR1 is MNHEY and CDR2 is SVGAGI in the germline V gene. The CDR3 sequence is 16 residues long. Written as DNA, the CDR3 is TGTGCCAGCAGTTACGACAGGGGTGTCAGTGGCTACGAGCAGTACTTC. This sequence encodes CASSYDRGVSGYEQYF.

J is TRBJ1-1 and V is TRBV12-3 or TRBV12-4, with 7 positions matching TRBD1. The V and J ends lost 5 bases and 2 bases, in that order; junction bases with no gene match: 2. The CDR3 has 13 residues. DNA of the CDR3: TGTGCCAGCAGTGGACAGGAAAACACTGAAGCTTTCTTT. It specifies CASSGQENTEAFF.

The chain combines TRBV7-2 with TRBJ2-3, with D possibly matching TRBD2 (6 bases). The V gene lost 5 bases and the J gene lost 3 bases, with 15 bases spanning the gap. Per germline, CDR1 SGHTA and CDR2 FQGNSA. The CDR3 runs to 15 residues. The CDR3 region is CASSGGTLLTDTQYF. The CDR3, as DNA: TGTGCCAGCAGCGGGGGGACCCTGCTGACAGATACGCAGTATTTT.

This clone came up a few times. The chain joins TRBV7-2 to TRBJ1-1; D is undetermined. The germline CDR1 and CDR2 sequences are SGHTA and FQGNSA. The CDR3 is 14 residues long. The ends were cut back, 2 bases at V and 1 base at J, with 8 bases in the middle. The CDR3 nucleotides read TGTGCCAGCAGCTTACGACATACGAACACTGAAGCTTTCTTT. It encodes CASSLRHTNTEAFF.

The chain recombines TRBV5-5 with TRBJ1-6; D may be TRBD1 (5 bases). CDR1 is SGHKS and CDR2 is YYEKEE in the germline V gene (reference sequence). V lost 5 bases to trimming and J lost 8 bases, with 17 bases between them. This CDR3 spans 15 amino acids. This chain's CDR3 is CASRAQGGGDSPLHF. The CDR3 region has the DNA TGTGCCAGCAGGGCTCAGGGTGGTGGTGATTCACCCCTCCACTTT.

This clone occurred a few times. The genes are TRBV23-1 and TRBJ2-2; 8 nucleotides align to TRBD1. TRBV23-1 is noted as an ORF with a role that remains uncertain. The CDR3 loop spans 17 amino acids. The V gene end was trimmed by 3 bases and the J gene end by 3 bases; junction bases not matched to a gene: 9. The CDR3 region is CASSQAGGDTHTGELFF. CDR3 DNA: TGCGCCAGCAGTCAGGCAGGGGGCGATACCCACACCGGGGAGCTGTTTTTT.

This sequence joins TRBV30 and TRBJ1-2, with TRBD1 as a possible D gene (6 bases). V lost 2 bases to trimming and J lost 1 base, with 11 bases between them. CDR1 and CDR2 (germline): GTSNPN, SVGIG (reference sequence). The CDR3 is 14 residues long. CDR3 DNA: TGTGCCTGGAGTCGCCACAGGGATAACTATGGCTACACCTTC. Protein product: CAWSRHRDNYGYTF.

The chain employs TRBV12-3 or TRBV12-4 and TRBJ2-7, with 10 nucleotides matching TRBD2. The ends lost 6 bases at V and 3 bases at J; junction bases unmatched: 2. The CDR3 sequence is 13 residues long. CDR3 nucleotide sequence: TGTGCCAGCAGGTCTAGCGGGGGCTACGAGCAGTACTTC. This translates into CASRSSGGYEQYF.

The chain employs TRBV29-1 and TRBJ2-4; no firm D call. V lost 6 bases and J lost 7, with 13 bases in between. Germline CDR1 reads SQVTM; CDR2 reads ANQGSEA. The CDR3 is 12 residues long. The CDR3 spells CSVIGQQNIQYF. CDR3 nucleotides: TGCAGCGTAATCGGCCAACAGAACATTCAGTACTTC.

The chain uses TRBV5-4 and TRBJ1-1; D gene ambiguous. The germline V gene has CDR1 SGHNT and CDR2 YYREEE (reference sequence). CDR3 length equals 12 residues. The V and J ends lost 4 bases and 8 bases respectively, with 12 bases between them. The CDR3 bases are TGTGCCAGCAGCCGGGAGGCCGGAGAAGCTTTCTTT. Its protein is CASSREAGEAFF. The full variable domain, rest sourced from reference TRBV5-4 and TRBJ1-1, is ETGVTQSPTHLIKTRGQQVTLRCSSQSGHNTVSWYQQALGQGPQFIFQYYREEENGRGNFPPRFSGLQFPNYSSELNVNALELDDSALYLCASSREAGEAFFGQGTRLTVV.

This chain joins TRBV27 and TRBJ1-2; D might be TRBD1 (5 bases). Germline V gives CDR1 MNHEY, CDR2 SMNVEV (reference sequence). V lost 7 bases to trimming and J lost 4 bases, with 13 bases between them. The CDR3 is 13 residues long. The CDR3 sequence: CASNPTASYGYTF. The CDR3 bases are TGTGCCAGCAATCCGACAGCCTCCTATGGCTACACCTTC.

J is TRBJ2-1 and V is TRBV5-8; 9 nucleotides line up with TRBD1. This CDR3 comprises 16 residues. V trimming: 4 bases; J trimming: 2 bases; junction bases outside the gene matches: 7. CDR1 SGHTS and CDR2 YDEGEE come from the germline V gene. CDR3: CASSPLRDRAYNEQFF. DNA of the CDR3: TGTGCCAGCAGCCCACTCCGGGACAGGGCCTACAATGAGCAGTTCTTC. Complete variable domain (other parts from reference TRBV5-8 and TRBJ2-1): EAGVTQSPTHLIKTRGQQATLRCSPISGHTSVYWYQQALGLGLQFLLWYDEGEERNRGNFPPRFSGRQFPNYSSELNVNALELEDSALYLCASSPLRDRAYNEQFFGPGTRLTVL.

The chain employs TRBV6-6 and TRBJ1-5; unclear D gene. This CDR3 has 14 residues. Germline V gene lookup returns CDR1 MNHNY and CDR2 SVGAGI (reference sequence). Trimming left V 5 bases short and J 11 bases short, with 19 bases between. CDR3 nucleotides: TGTGCCAGCAGTACACAATCGCCGGGGTCGGCCCAGCATTTT. Translated, it gives CASSTQSPGSAQHF.

This clone was detected once. The rearrangement joins TRBV19 to TRBJ1-2; tentative D call: TRBD1 (6 bases). Germline V CDR1 and CDR2: LNHDA, SQIVND (reference sequence). Trimming removed 4 bases from V and 6 bases from J, with 18 bases in between. This CDR3 has 15 residues. CDR3 amino acids: CASSNRQAGFDGYTF. CDR3 bases: TGTGCCAGTAGTAACAGACAGGCAGGGTTCGATGGCTACACCTTC.

The chain is built from TRBV4-2 and TRBJ1-2; a possible D gene is TRBD1 (5 bases). V lost 3 bases to trimming and J lost 1 base, with 18 bases between them. This CDR3 has 17 residues. Germline V gives CDR1 LGHNA, CDR2 YNFKEQ. As DNA, the CDR3 is TGTGCCAGCAGCCAGGCCCCGAAACCGACAGTTAACTATGGCTACACCTTC. Its protein product is CASSQAPKPTVNYGYTF.

V usage is TRBV5-8 and J usage is TRBJ1-6, with a weak D call TRBD1 (5 bases). Deletions cut 0 bases from V and 10 bases from J, with 14 bases between. CDR3 length: 15 residues. The V gene's germline CDR1 is SGHTS and CDR2 YDEGEE. CDR3 bases: TGTGCCAGCAGCTTGGCCGCAGGGTTTAGATCACCCCTCCACTTT. It translates to CASSLAAGFRSPLHF.

The chain couples TRBV6-5 to TRBJ1-2; the D gene is possibly TRBD1 (5 bases). Germline CDR1 and CDR2: MNHEY and SVGAGI. Trimming pared 2 bases from V and 5 bases from J, leaving 15 bases between. This CDR3 contains 15 residues. The CDR3 reads CASSYNYGGKYGYTF. The DNA of the CDR3 is TGTGCCAGCAGTTACAATTACGGGGGGAAGTATGGCTACACCTTC.